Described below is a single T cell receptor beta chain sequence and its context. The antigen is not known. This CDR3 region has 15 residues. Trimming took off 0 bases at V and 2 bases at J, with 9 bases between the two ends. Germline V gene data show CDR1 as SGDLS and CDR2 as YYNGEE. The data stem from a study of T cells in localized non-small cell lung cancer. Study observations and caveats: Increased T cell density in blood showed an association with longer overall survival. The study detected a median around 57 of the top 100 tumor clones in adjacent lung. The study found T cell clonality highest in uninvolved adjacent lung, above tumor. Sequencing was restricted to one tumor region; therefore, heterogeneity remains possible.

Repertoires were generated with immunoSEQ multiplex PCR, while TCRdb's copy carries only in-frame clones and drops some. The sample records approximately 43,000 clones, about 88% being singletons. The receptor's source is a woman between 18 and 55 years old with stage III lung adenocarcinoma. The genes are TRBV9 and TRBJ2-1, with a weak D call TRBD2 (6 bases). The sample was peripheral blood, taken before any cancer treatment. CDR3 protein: CASSVGDSPYNEQFF. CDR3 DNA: TGTGCCAGCAGCGTAGGGGACTCCCCCTACAATGAGCAGTTCTTC.